This entry lists 12 T cell receptor beta chains sequenced from one sample in a study of T cells after yellow fever vaccination. MiXCR, run by TCRdb on the 5' RACE reads, gives a single entry per CDR3 protein. The sample contains hundreds of thousands of distinct CDR3 sequences, about 12% of which appear only once. The sample was PBMCs, taken on the day of the yellow fever booster vaccination. These receptors were obtained from a young man who received the YFV17D yellow fever vaccine.

This clonotype occurred many times. This rearrangement joins TRBV7-8 to TRBJ2-1, with 8 bases lining up with TRBD2. With 4 bases clipped from V and 5 bases from J, the junction kept 7 bases outside the gene matches. The CDR3 extends over 15 amino acids. CDR1 SGHVS and CDR2 FQNEAQ come from the germline V gene. The CDR3 reads CASSSSSGVNNEQFF. In DNA form, the CDR3 reads TGTGCCAGCAGCTCGAGTAGCGGGGTAAACAATGAGCAGTTCTTC.

This clonotype was seen only a few times. The chain uses TRBV6-1 and TRBJ1-4; D is unresolved. The V end lost 6 bases, the J end lost 7 bases, and 6 bases lay between the germline ends. This CDR3 spans 11 amino acids. The germline CDR1 and CDR2 sequences are MNHNS and SASEGT. Here the CDR3 reads CASRIGEKLFF. The CDR3 nucleotides read TGTGCCAGCAGAATAGGTGAAAAACTGTTTTTT.

The V call is TRBV20-1, the J call TRBJ2-6, with D hard to call. Germline values: CDR1 DFQATT, CDR2 SNEGSKA (reference sequence). The CDR3 extends over 14 amino acids. The ends were cut back, 1 base at V and 4 bases at J, with 8 bases in the middle. For the CDR3, the DNA is TGCAGTGCTAGAGCTGTGGGGGGGGCCAACGTCCTGACTTTC. Translation gives CSARAVGGANVLTF.

A few counts support this clonotype. The chain employs TRBV7-3 and TRBJ2-5, with D tentatively TRBD1 (6 bases). Looked up from germline, CDR1 is SGHTA and CDR2 is FQGTGA. The CDR3 runs to 14 residues. Trimming stripped 5 bases from V and 1 base from J, with 11 bases between. CDR3 DNA sequence: TGTGCCAGCAGCCCCATGGGGGCCCAAGAGACCCAGTACTTC. Protein product: CASSPMGAQETQYF.

The J gene is TRBJ1-2, the V gene TRBV19; D uncertain. The CDR3 extends over 9 amino acids. Trimming pared 7 bases from V and 8 bases from J, leaving 5 bases between. In germline, CDR1 is LNHDA, CDR2 SQIVND (reference sequence). CDR3 in DNA: TGTGCCAGTAACAACGGCTACACCTTC. Translating gives CASNNGYTF.

CDR3 bases: TGCAGTGGTGCAGGGGCCAATGAGCAGTTCTTC. As protein: CSGAGANEQFF. J is TRBJ2-1 and V is TRBV20-1; the D gene is possibly TRBD1 (6 bases). V lost 7 bases to trimming and J lost 6 bases, with 10 bases between them. The CDR3 is 11 amino acids. CDR1 is DFQATT and CDR2 is SNEGSKA in the germline V gene (reference sequence).

There are many counts of this clonotype. The rearrangement joins TRBV7-6 to TRBJ2-5; D ambiguous. CDR1 and CDR2 from the germline V gene are SGHVS and FNYEAQ. CDR3 length: 14 residues. Trimming removed 5 bases at V and 4 bases at J, with 14 bases between. CDR3 in DNA: TGTGCCAGCAGCCCCGGCACAGAAATAGAGACCCAGTACTTC. It encodes CASSPGTEIETQYF.

This clonotype was detected many times. The gene calls are TRBV10-3 and TRBJ2-1; TRBD1 is a possible D gene (6 bases). The CDR3 is made up of 14 amino acids. The germline gives CDR1 ENHRY, CDR2 SYGVKD. Between the trimmed V and J ends, which lost 2 bases and 14 bases, there was a span of 19 bases. The CDR3 nucleotides read TGTGCCATCAGTGAGCCCGACAGGCGCCTCGAGAAGTTCTTC. Amino acid sequence: CAISEPDRRLEKFF.

This clonotype turned up a few times. J is TRBJ2-5 and V is TRBV5-5; unclear D gene. Germline values: CDR1 SGHKS, CDR2 YYEKEE (reference sequence). Trimming pared 4 bases from V and 0 bases from J, leaving 10 bases between. This CDR3 spans 14 amino acids. CDR3 in amino acids: CASSPPHNQETQYF. The CDR3 region has the DNA TGTGCCAGCAGCCCCCCGCACAACCAAGAGACCCAGTACTTC.

J is TRBJ1-2 and V is TRBV4-2, with D unresolved. Trimming took off 0 bases at V and 0 bases at J, with 11 bases between the two ends. Germline CDR1 reads LGHNA; CDR2 reads YNFKEQ. The CDR3 sequence is 16 residues long. CDR3 sequence reads: CASSQDIIKTNYGYTF. CDR3 sequence (DNA): TGTGCCAGCAGCCAAGATATAATCAAGACTAACTATGGCTACACCTTC.

The sample holds a few counts of this clonotype. The chain is built from TRBV5-1 and TRBJ2-1; weak D call: TRBD2 (6 bases). The V end lost 4 bases, the J end lost 4 bases, and 12 bases lay between the germline ends. The V gene's germline CDR1 is SGHRS and CDR2 YFSETQ. The CDR3 length is 14 residues. This CDR3 is CASSRGAPYNEQFF. The DNA for the CDR3 is TGCGCCAGCAGCCGCGGGGCGCCTTACAATGAGCAGTTCTTC.

This clonotype showed up many times. This chain connects TRBV7-2 to TRBJ2-1; either TRBD1 or TRBD2 may fit D (5 bases each). Trimming shortened V by 8 bases and J by 5 bases, and 13 bases separated the two germline ends. The germline V gene encodes CDR1 SGHTA and CDR2 FQGNSA. CDR3 length: 13 residues. CDR3 sequence: CASSPGTHNEQFF. The CDR3 bases are TGTGCCAGCTCCCCCGGGACCCACAATGAGCAGTTCTTC.